A selection of T cell receptor beta chains follows, all from one sample in a study of T cell repertoires in cytomegalovirus infection. TCRdb processed the reads anew with MiXCR; each CDR3 protein has one entry. The sample has some 920,000 distinct CDR3 sequences; 31% are singletons. The antigens for these receptors are not known. The starting material was cultured CD8+ T cells from PBMCs, obtained from culture after CMV antigen stimulation. These receptors all come from a human donor in good health (CMV status not recorded). Some clones in this sample may be carry-over from other donors' samples. CDR3s include the opening cysteine and the closing phenylalanine or tryptophan. A D gene is named only where the DNA matches it firmly. Size tells how often a clone was seen (once, few, many) or the class of an expanded clone, and some rows leave it out.

clone size	D gene	V gene	J gene	CDR3 protein	CDR3 DNA
NA	NA	TRBV10-3	TRBJ1-2	CAISEPRSSDLSCTF	TGTGCCATCAGTGAGCCGAGGTCATCGGACCTAAGTTGCACCTTC
NA	NA	TRBV4-1	TRBJ2-5	CASSVRGGLETQYF	TGCGCCAGCAGCGTACGGGGTGGTCTGGAGACCCAGTACTTC
NA	NA	TRBV24-1	TRBJ1-1	CATSDPYFEAFF	TGTGCCACCAGTGACCCGTACTTTGAAGCTTTCTTT
few	NA	TRBV7-9	TRBJ1-5	CASSETGGQPQHF	TGTGCCAGCAGCGAGACAGGCGGCCAGCCCCAGCATTTT
many	TRBD2	TRBV7-2	TRBJ2-5	CASSLRGGGQETQYF	TGTGCCAGCAGCTTGAGGGGCGGGGGCCAAGAGACCCAGTACTTC
NA	NA	TRBV27	TRBJ2-2	CASSLIAGTGELFF	TGTGCCAGCAGTTTAATTGCGGGGACCGGGGAGCTGTTTTTT
NA	NA	TRBV14	TRBJ1-2	CASSQDSGVGYTF	TGTGCCAGCAGCCAAGATTCCGGCGTTGGGTACACCTTC
few	TRBD2	TRBV12-3/TRBV12-4	TRBJ2-5	CASRGLSETQYF	TGTGCCAGCAGGGGACTATCCGAGACCCAGTACTTC
NA	NA	TRBV13	TRBJ2-5	CASSLWARRVQETQYF	TGTGCCAGCAGCTTATGGGCACGGAGGGTTCAAGAGACCCAGTACTTC
many	TRBD1	TRBV12-5	TRBJ1-4	CASGLTGGATNEKLFF	TGTGCTAGTGGTTTGACAGGGGGCGCAACTAATGAAAAACTGTTTTTT
few	NA	TRBV20-1	TRBJ2-1	CSALSGIFSFF	TGCAGTGCTCTATCCGGGATCTTCAGTTTCTTC
NA	TRBD1	TRBV12-3/TRBV12-4	TRBJ2-3	CATEGTASPSTDTQYF	TGTGCCACCGAGGGGACAGCCAGTCCCAGCACAGATACGCAGTATTTT
many	TRBD2	TRBV14	TRBJ2-1	CASSRGGGNEQFF	TGTGCCAGCAGCCGCGGGGGGGGGAATGAGCAGTTCTTC
few	NA	TRBV7-6	TRBJ2-7	CASSPQDSSYEQYF	TGTGCCAGCAGCCCCCAGGACAGCTCCTACGAGCAGTACTTC
few	TRBD1	TRBV2	TRBJ2-1	CARGAQGAVYNEQFF	TGTGCCAGAGGGGCTCAGGGGGCCGTCTACAATGAGCAGTTCTTC
NA	NA	TRBV27	TRBJ2-5	CASSLTGMSETQYF	TGTGCCAGCAGTTTAACAGGGATGTCCGAGACCCAGTACTTC
NA	TRBD2	TRBV12-3/TRBV12-4	TRBJ2-1	CASRGLAGGPSEQFF	TGTGCCAGCAGAGGACTAGCGGGGGGGCCAAGTGAGCAGTTCTTC
NA	NA	TRBV28	TRBJ2-5	CASSLPTGREETQYF	TGTGCCAGCAGTCTGCCGACAGGGAGGGAGGAGACCCAGTACTTC
few	NA	TRBV19	TRBJ1-1	CASSFGTVSLNTEAFF	TGTGCCAGTAGTTTTGGGACTGTTTCCTTGAACACTGAAGCTTTCTTT
NA	NA	TRBV24-1	TRBJ2-1	CATSDWPRGDEQFF	TGTGCCACCAGTGATTGGCCCCGCGGGGATGAGCAGTTCTTC
few	NA	TRBV7-6	TRBJ2-7	CASSSVYTGGVHEQYF	TGTGCCAGCAGCTCCGTCTATACAGGTGGGGTGCACGAGCAGTACTTC
NA	TRBD1	TRBV7-3	TRBJ2-2	CASSFYPRDRVTGELFF	TGTGCCAGCAGCTTTTACCCCCGGGACAGGGTAACCGGGGAGCTGTTTTTT
NA	TRBD2	TRBV12-3/TRBV12-4	TRBJ2-1	CASSIFVGGASEQFF	TGTGCCAGCAGCATCTTCGTCGGGGGGGCTAGTGAGCAGTTCTTC
many	NA	TRBV6-1	TRBJ1-1	CAARLMNTEAFF	TGTGCCGCTCGATTAATGAACACTGAAGCTTTCTTT
few	NA	TRBV27	TRBJ2-2	CASSLLGSTGELFF	TGTGCCAGCAGTTTATTGGGTTCCACCGGGGAGCTGTTTTTT
NA	NA	TRBV13	TRBJ2-1	CASSHTTEQFF	TGTGCCAGCAGCCATACCACAGAGCAGTTCTTC
NA	NA	TRBV7-9	TRBJ1-4	CASSLASTNEKLFF	TGTGCCAGCAGCTTGGCCTCAACTAATGAAAAACTGTTTTTT
NA	TRBD2	TRBV6-6	TRBJ2-1	CASSPGSGGHYNEQFF	TGTGCCAGCAGCCCCGGGAGCGGGGGTCACTACAATGAGCAGTTCTTC
NA	NA	TRBV6-1	TRBJ2-7	CASSETFTSYEQYF	TGTGCCAGCAGTGAAACCTTTACCTCCTACGAGCAGTACTTC
many	NA	TRBV12-5	TRBJ1-1	CASIAPTEAFF	TGTGCTAGTATCGCTCCCACTGAAGCTTTCTTT
few	TRBD2	TRBV10-3	TRBJ2-1	CAITKRGASGGPGTYNEQFF	TGTGCCATCACCAAACGAGGTGCTAGCGGGGGGCCCGGTACCTACAATGAGCAGTTCTTC
NA	NA	TRBV5-1	TRBJ1-1	CAGSLPQGGTQGMNTEAFF	TGCGCCGGCAGCTTGCCCCAGGGTGGGACTCAAGGCATGAACACTGAAGCTTTCTTT
NA	NA	TRBV20-1	TRBJ2-3	CSAWTTSTDTQYF	TGCAGTGCTTGGACTACTAGCACAGATACGCAGTATTTT
NA	NA	TRBV6-1	TRBJ2-7	CASSLAVPTYEQYF	TGTGCCAGCAGCTTAGCGGTTCCGACCTACGAGCAGTACTTC
once	NA	TRBV9	TRBJ1-2	CASNRAEGYTF	TGTGCCAGCAACAGGGCGGAAGGCTACACCTTC
few	NA	TRBV28	TRBJ1-3	CASSFMRNTIYF	TGTGCCAGCAGTTTCATGCGGAACACCATATATTTT